The 28 T cell receptor beta chains below all came from one sample that was sequenced in a study of lymphopenia after photon versus proton radiotherapy. Profiled with immunoSEQ multiplex PCR; TCRdb holds only in-frame clones, not every one. This table has about 28,000 clones, roughly four fifths appearing once. This material consisted of peripheral blood, taken from a patient treated with photon-based radiotherapy. The receptors come from a man in his fifties or sixties with gastric cancer.

The chain employs TRBV10-1 and TRBJ2-7; D is ambiguous. V lost 10 bases and J 5 bases, leaving 3 bases between the germline ends. The CDR3 contains 8 residues. Germline CDR1 reads WNHNN; CDR2 reads SYGVQD (reference sequence). CDR3 sequence: CATHEQYV. The DNA for the CDR3 is TGCGCCACCCACGAGCAGTACGTC.

This chain joins TRBV5-4 and TRBJ2-3; 8 nucleotides align to TRBD2. Germline V gene data show CDR1 as SGHNT and CDR2 as YYREEE (reference sequence). The junction had 8 bases not matched to a gene; V was cut back by 5 bases and J by 3 bases. CDR3 size: 15 residues. The CDR3 loop is CASSLSGGGTDTQYF. Here the CDR3 DNA reads TGTGCCAGCAGTCTCAGCGGGGGCGGGACAGATACGCAGTATTTT.

This clone came up a few times. This chain links TRBV14 with TRBJ2-1; 10 positions match TRBD2. The trim removed 4 bases at V and 0 bases at J, leaving 18 bases unmatched. This CDR3 contains 21 residues. Germline CDR1 SGHDN, CDR2 FVKESK. The DNA of the CDR3 is TGTGCCAGCAGCCTAACCGGGACTAGCGAGTATGACGCCAGCTCCTACAATGAGCAGTTCTTC. It yields the protein CASSLTGTSEYDASSYNEQFF.

The rearrangement joins TRBV30 to TRBJ2-2, with a weak D call TRBD2 (5 bases). The germline V gene has CDR1 GTSNPN and CDR2 SVGIG (reference sequence). The CDR3 covers 13 residues. Trimming removed 4 bases from V and 2 bases from J, with 8 bases in between. The CDR3 coding sequence is TGTGCCTGGACCCCGGGAAACACCGGGGAGCTGTTTTTT. Its translation is CAWTPGNTGELFF.

The rearrangement joins TRBV5-1 to TRBJ1-1; D unresolved. Trimming took 0 bases from V and 9 from J, leaving 18 bases between them. This CDR3 comprises 15 residues. Germline-derived CDR1 and CDR2 are SGHRS and YFSETQ. The CDR3 loop is CASSLGRATLTKAFF. For the CDR3, the DNA is TGCGCCAGCAGCTTGGGAAGGGCTACGCTAACGAAAGCTTTCTTT.

The rearrangement joins TRBV27 to TRBJ2-3; D is possibly TRBD2 (6 bases). V dropped 10 bases and J dropped 1 base, with 18 bases sitting between them. Germline CDR1 MNHEY, CDR2 SMNVEV (reference sequence). The CDR3 length is 15 residues. Here the CDR3 DNA reads TGTGCCACCTCCCATTGGGGGGTCGGCACAGATACGCAGTATTTT. It translates to CATSHWGVGTDTQYF.

The chain has TRBV6-1 and TRBJ1-6, with D perhaps matching TRBD1 (5 bases). V gave up 6 bases and J gave up 9 bases, with 15 bases separating them. The CDR3 totals 14 residues. From germline, CDR1 is MNHNS and CDR2 SASEGT. In DNA form, the CDR3 reads TGTGCCAGCAGCCGAGTGGGGGATGGTTCACCCCTCCACTTT. Translation gives CASSRVGDGSPLHF.

This chain uses TRBV9 with TRBJ1-6; the D is unclear. Trimming removed 2 bases from V and 6 bases from J, with 3 bases in between. From germline, CDR1 is SGDLS and CDR2 YYNGEE. The CDR3 has 12 residues. The CDR3 region has the DNA TGTGCCAGCAGCGTTATTAATTCACCCCTCCACTTT. Translation gives CASSVINSPLHF.

The V and J genes are TRBV10-2 and TRBJ1-2; TRBD1 aligns across 10 bases. The CDR3 consists of 12 residues. The V gene end was trimmed by 10 bases and the J gene end by 7 bases; junction bases not matched to a gene: 6. Germline V gene data show CDR1 as WSHSY and CDR2 as SAAADI. The CDR3 here is CAMSWTGGGYTF. Here the CDR3 DNA reads TGCGCCATGTCATGGACAGGGGGTGGCTACACCTTC.

This clone was recorded once. J is TRBJ1-1 and V is TRBV9; tentatively, D is TRBD1 (5 bases). CDR1 is SGDLS, CDR2 YYNGEE, per germline. The CDR3 covers 16 residues. Trimming removed 0 bases at V and 0 bases at J, with 12 bases between. The CDR3 DNA follows: TGTGCCAGCAGCGTAGGAGGGGTTAAACTGAACACTGAAGCTTTCTTT. Encoded protein: CASSVGGVKLNTEAFF. The full variable domain, in which reference TRBV9 and TRBJ1-1 provide the parts outside the CDR3, is DSGVTQTPKHLITATGQRVTLRCSPRSGDLSVYWYQQSLDQGLQFLIQYYNGEERAKGNILERFSAQQFPDLHSELNLSSLELGDSALYFCASSVGGVKLNTEAFFGQGTRLTVV.

The chain carries TRBV2 and TRBJ1-2, with D tentatively TRBD1 (5 bases). Trimming removed 5 bases from V and 2 bases from J, with 6 bases in between. The CDR3 loop spans 12 amino acids. The V gene's germline CDR1 is SNHLY and CDR2 FYNNEI. The CDR3 nucleotides read TGTGCCAGCAGTCAGGGCAACTATGGCTACACCTTC. This gives the protein CASSQGNYGYTF.

The chain is built from TRBV19 and TRBJ2-1, with no clear D. Between the trimmed V and J ends, which lost 0 bases and 8 bases, there was a span of 14 bases. This CDR3 is built from 15 residues. CDR1 LNHDA and CDR2 SQIVND come from the germline V gene (reference sequence). CDR3 in DNA: TGTGCCAGTAGTATAGAGGGCCAAGGTTGGGATGAGCAGTTCTTC. Translated, it gives CASSIEGQGWDEQFF.

The rearrangement uses TRBV30 and TRBJ2-5, with 10 bases matching TRBD1. CDR3 length equals 13 residues. Germline V gives CDR1 GTSNPN, CDR2 SVGIG (reference sequence). V lost 5 bases and J lost 4; bases outside the gene matches: 4. CDR3 region: CAWDRDRGETQYF. For the CDR3, the DNA is TGTGCCTGGGACCGGGACAGGGGAGAGACCCAGTACTTC.

V is TRBV15 and J is TRBJ2-1, with D possibly TRBD2 on 5 matching bases. This CDR3 region has 14 residues. V lost 5 bases and J 9 bases, leaving 17 bases between the germline ends. From germline, CDR1 is LNHNV and CDR2 YYDKDF (reference sequence). In nucleotides, the CDR3 is TGTGCCACCAGCTTATCCTACTCCGCGGGTGAGCAGTTCTTC. Encoded protein: CATSLSYSAGEQFF.

The V call is TRBV6-5, the J call TRBJ2-4, with a possible D match to TRBD1 (6 bases). The CDR3 spans 13 residues. The germline V and J ends were trimmed by 2 bases and 13 bases, with 15 bases remaining between them. Germline assignment: CDR1 MNHEY and CDR2 SVGAGI. The DNA for the CDR3 is TGTGCCAGCAGTTACCGCGCTAGACAGGAGCAGTACTTC. Amino acids: CASSYRARQEQYF.

The genes are TRBV5-6 and TRBJ1-2; D unclear. V was clipped by 1 base and J by 4 bases, with 11 bases between them. The length of the CDR3 is 14 residues. Germline V gives CDR1 SGHDT, CDR2 YYEEEE. The CDR3 bases are TGTGCCAGCAGCTTGTGGGCAGAAATCTATGGCTACACCTTC. As protein: CASSLWAEIYGYTF. Drawing the rest from reference TRBV5-6 and TRBJ1-2, the complete variable domain is DAGVTQSPTHLIKTRGQQVTLRCSPKSGHDTVSWYQQALGQGPQFIFQYYEEEERQRGNFPDRFSGHQFPNYSSELNVNALLLGDSALYLCASSLWAEIYGYTFGSGTRLTVV.

This clone was observed once. The V and J genes are TRBV11-2 and TRBJ1-1; no clear D. There are 14 residues in the CDR3. Trimming cost V 3 bases and J 0 bases, with 8 bases left between them. Germline loops: CDR1 SGHAT, CDR2 FQNNGV. The CDR3 here is CASSFLGLNTEAFF. The CDR3 coding sequence is TGTGCCAGCAGCTTTCTCGGTTTGAACACTGAAGCTTTCTTT.

The chain couples TRBV18 to TRBJ2-1; TRBD1 is a possible D gene (5 bases). V lost 4 bases and J 6 bases, leaving 10 bases between the germline ends. The CDR3 totals 13 residues. The germline V gene has CDR1 KGHSH and CDR2 LQKENI. CDR3 sequence reads: CASSRKTGNEQFF. The CDR3 DNA reads TGTGCCAGCTCACGCAAAACAGGCAATGAGCAGTTCTTC.

The V gene is TRBV5-4, the J gene TRBJ1-1, with 7 bases fitting TRBD1. Germline loops: CDR1 SGHNT, CDR2 YYREEE (reference sequence). The CDR3 covers 14 residues. The trim removed 4 bases at V and 2 bases at J, leaving 5 bases unmatched. The CDR3 DNA sequence: TGTGCCAGCAGCCATCCAGGGGGTAACACTGAAGCTTTCTTT. It specifies CASSHPGGNTEAFF.

The J gene is TRBJ2-7, the V gene TRBV5-6; 8 bases are shared with TRBD2. The CDR3 extends over 15 amino acids. Germline V CDR1 and CDR2: SGHDT, YYEEEE. J lost 0 bases, V lost 4 bases, and 6 bases had no gene match. The CDR3 nucleotides are TGTGCCAGCAGCCCCCCCGGGGGGGGCTCCTACGAGCAGTACGTC. This sequence encodes CASSPPGGGSYEQYV.

This clone came up once. The chain combines TRBV19 with TRBJ1-1; a weak D match, TRBD1 (5 bases). From germline, CDR1 is LNHDA and CDR2 SQIVND (reference sequence). With 5 bases removed from V and 0 bases from J, the gap between germline ends came to 10 bases. The CDR3 totals 14 residues. The CDR3 bases are TGTGCCAGTAGTGAAACAGGAATGAACACTGAAGCTTTCTTT. Protein: CASSETGMNTEAFF.

The rearrangement links TRBV15 to TRBJ2-1; 7 bases fit TRBD1. Germline CDR1 is LNHNV and CDR2 is YYDKDF (reference sequence). This CDR3 comprises 18 residues. The trim removed 0 bases at V and 4 bases at J, leaving 12 bases unmatched. This CDR3 reads CATSREGVDRLLYNEQFF. The DNA of the CDR3 is TGTGCCACCAGCAGAGAGGGGGTGGACAGGTTACTTTACAATGAGCAGTTCTTC.

This sequence joins TRBV11-1 and TRBJ2-5; 9 nucleotides agree with TRBD1. V was clipped by 5 bases and J by 5 bases; unmatched bases: 9. Germline CDR1 reads SGHAT; CDR2 reads FQDESV (reference sequence). This CDR3 region has 15 residues. The CDR3 protein is CASSLPGQGRETQYF. The DNA for the CDR3 is TGTGCCAGCAGCCTACCGGGACAGGGCAGGGAGACCCAGTACTTC.

The rearrangement joins TRBV5-1 to TRBJ1-3; 9 bases agree with TRBD1. CDR3 size: 15 residues. After removal of 0 bases from V and 6 bases from J, the junction contained 4 bases not matched to a gene. Germline CDR1 and CDR2: SGHRS and YFSETQ. The CDR3 nucleotides are TGCGCCAGCAGCTTGGGGACAGGGGAACAAAACACCATATATTTT. Its translation: CASSLGTGEQNTIYF.

The V gene is TRBV6-1, the J gene TRBJ2-5, with TRBD1 matching over 7 bases. Looked up from germline, CDR1 is MNHNS and CDR2 is SASEGT. The J segment lost 5 bases and the V segment lost 6 bases, leaving 9 bases of the junction unmatched. This CDR3 is built from 14 residues. The CDR3 loop reads CASRIRQGLETQYF. The DNA of the CDR3 is TGTGCCAGCAGAATACGACAGGGATTGGAGACCCAGTACTTC.

This chain connects TRBV15 to TRBJ2-4; unclear D gene. The germline V and J ends were trimmed by 0 bases and 0 bases, with 9 bases remaining between them. CDR3 length equals 16 residues. Germline loops: CDR1 LNHNV, CDR2 YYDKDF (reference sequence). The CDR3 DNA reads TGTGCCACCAGCAGAGATGGACCTATAGCCAAAAACATTCAGTACTTC. Translated, it gives CATSRDGPIAKNIQYF.

The gene calls are TRBV11-3 and TRBJ2-5; 7 bases match TRBD2. The germline V gene has CDR1 SGHNT and CDR2 YENEEA. The CDR3 sequence is 13 residues long. The V segment lost 1 base and the J segment 8 bases; nucleotides outside the gene matches: 4. CDR3 protein: CASSLASGATQYF. As DNA, the CDR3 is TGTGCCAGCAGCTTAGCTAGCGGCGCCACCCAGTACTTC.

The chain uses TRBV30 and TRBJ2-1, with D uncertain. Trimming removed 0 bases from V and 5 bases from J, with 8 bases in between. CDR1 is GTSNPN, CDR2 SVGIG, per germline (reference sequence). The CDR3 is 13 amino acids. CDR3 loop: CAWSVDGDNEQFF. The CDR3 bases are TGTGCCTGGAGTGTAGACGGAGACAATGAGCAGTTCTTC. The full variable domain, its missing parts supplied by reference TRBV30 and TRBJ2-1, is SQTIHQWPATLVQPVGSPLSLECTVEGTSNPNLYWYRQAAGRGLQLLFYSVGIGQISSEVPQNLSASRPQDRQFILSSKKLLLSDSGFYLCAWSVDGDNEQFFGPGTRLTVL.